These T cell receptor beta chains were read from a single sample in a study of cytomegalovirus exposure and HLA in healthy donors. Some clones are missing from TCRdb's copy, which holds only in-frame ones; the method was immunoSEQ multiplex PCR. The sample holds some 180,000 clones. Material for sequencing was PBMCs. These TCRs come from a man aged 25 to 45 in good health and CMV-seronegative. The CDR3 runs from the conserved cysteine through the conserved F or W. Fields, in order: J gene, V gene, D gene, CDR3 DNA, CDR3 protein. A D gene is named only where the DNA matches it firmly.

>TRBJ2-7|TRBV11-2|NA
TGTGCCAGCAGCTTAGATCCTAGCGCTTACGAGCAGTACTTC
CASSLDPSAYEQYF
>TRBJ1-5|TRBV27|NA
TGTGCCAGTCCAGATCAGCCCCAGCATTTT
CASPDQPQHF
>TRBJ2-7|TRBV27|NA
TGTGCCAGCAGTCCCCTCGGACAGAGTTACGAGCAGTACTTC
CASSPLGQSYEQYF
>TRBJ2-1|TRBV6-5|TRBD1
TGTGCCAGCAGTCTTATTGGACAGGGCTACAATGAGCAGTTCTTC
CASSLIGQGYNEQFF
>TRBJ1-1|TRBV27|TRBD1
TGTGCCAGCAGTCCCCGGGACAGACCGAACACTGAAGCTTTCTTT
CASSPRDRPNTEAFF
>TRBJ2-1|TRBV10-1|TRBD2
TGCGCCAGCAGTGTGAGCGGGGGTTTTGGAGATGAGCAGTTCTTC
CASSVSGGFGDEQFF
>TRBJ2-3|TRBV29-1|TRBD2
TGCAGCCTATTGTCGGGAGGGCTCGCTAGCACAGATACGCAGTATTTT
CSLLSGGLASTDTQYF
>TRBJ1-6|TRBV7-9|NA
TGTGCCAGCAGCTCCGAGGGGGGGGCAGGTTCACCCCTCCACTTT
CASSSEGGAGSPLHF
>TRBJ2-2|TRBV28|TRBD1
TGTGCCAGCAGTTACAGGGGGCCCCGCACCGGGGAGCTGTTTTTT
CASSYRGPRTGELFF
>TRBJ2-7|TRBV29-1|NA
TGCAGCGTTGCGGGGGAACATCTCTACGAGCAGTACTTC
CSVAGEHLYEQYF
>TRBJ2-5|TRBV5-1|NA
TGCGCCAGCAGCTTGGTAACGGGAGCGGCGGAGACCCAGTACTTC
CASSLVTGAAETQYF
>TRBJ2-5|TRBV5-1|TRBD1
TGCGCCAGCAGCTTGGCCGCGCAGGGGGCTCAAGAGACCCAGTACTTC
CASSLAAQGAQETQYF
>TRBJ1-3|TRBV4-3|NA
TGCGCCAGCAGCCAAGAATTAGACAGGTACTCTGGAAACACCATATATTTT
CASSQELDRYSGNTIYF
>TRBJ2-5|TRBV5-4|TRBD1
TGTGCCAGCAGGACTACAGGGGAGGAGACCCAGTACTTC
CASRTTGEETQYF
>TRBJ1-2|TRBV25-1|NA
TGTGCCAGCAGTGCTACCATTAACTATGGCTACACCTTC
CASSATINYGYTF
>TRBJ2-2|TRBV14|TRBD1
TGTGCCAGCAGCCTATGGGACAGGGGGAGAGCCGGGGAGCTGTTTTTT
CASSLWDRGRAGELFF
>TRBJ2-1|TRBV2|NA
TGTGCCAGCTCCTACCCTACAGATGAGCAGTTCTTC
CASSYPTDEQFF
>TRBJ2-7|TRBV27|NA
TGTGCCAGCAGTTTCGAACAGGGACCATCCTACGAGCAGTACTTT
CASSFEQGPSYEQYF
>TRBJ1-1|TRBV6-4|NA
TGTGCCAGCAGTAAATCCGGGGGGAACACTGAAGCTTTCTTT
CASSKSGGNTEAFF
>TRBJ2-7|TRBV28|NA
TGTGCCAGCAGTTTGGAGGGACCTCGCTACGAGCAGTACTTC
CASSLEGPRYEQYF
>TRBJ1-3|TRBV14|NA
TGTGCCAGCAGCCAAGTACGGGGCTCTGGAAACACCATATATTTT
CASSQVRGSGNTIYF
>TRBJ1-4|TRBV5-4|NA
TGTGCCAGCAGCTTGGCCGGGGGTCGTGGTGAAAAACTGTTTTTT
CASSLAGGRGEKLFF
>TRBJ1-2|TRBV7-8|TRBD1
TGTGCCAGCAGCTTAGACCCAGGGGGCGGCTATGGCTACACCTTC
CASSLDPGGGYGYTF
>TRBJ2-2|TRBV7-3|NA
TGTGCCAGCAGCCAACTCGGGACTTCCACCGGGGAGCTGTTTTTT
CASSQLGTSTGELFF
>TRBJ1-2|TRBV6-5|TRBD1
TGTGCCAGCAGTTACAATACAGGGGGAGGAGGCTACACCTTC
CASSYNTGGGGYTF
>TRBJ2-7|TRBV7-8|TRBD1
TGTGCCAGCAGCCAGAGGGGGCTGGGCCACGAGCAGTACTTC
CASSQRGLGHEQYF
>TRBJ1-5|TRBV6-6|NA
TGTGCCAGCAGTTACACAGCTAATAGCAATCAGCCCCAGCATTTT
CASSYTANSNQPQHF